This T cell receptor (beta chain) is drawn from a study of OX40 agonist ivuxolimab in advanced cancers. Study-wide findings and caveats: In the 0.1 to 3.0 mg/kg range, CD4+ and CD8+ blood T cells had expanded clonally by week 6.

As to this clone: The antigen remains undetermined.

Profiling relied on immunoSEQ multiplex PCR, and the TCRdb table lists in-frame clones only, not all of them. The table records fewer than 100,000 clones, more than 75% of them present only once. V lost 2 bases and J 4 bases, leaving 15 bases between the germline ends. CDR3 length equals 15 residues. The germline V gene has CDR1 MNHEY and CDR2 SVGAGI. This material consisted of CD4+ or CD8+ T cells sorted from blood, taken in a trial of the OX40 agonist ivuxolimab. The chain joins TRBV6-5 to TRBJ2-7, with D maybe TRBD2 (7 bases). The TCR originated in an adult with an advanced solid tumor such as melanoma, head and neck, liver or kidney cancer. CDR3 loop: CASSYGGANLYEQYF. Here the CDR3 DNA reads TGTGCCAGCAGTTACGGGGGGGCCAATCTTTACGAGCAGTACTTC.